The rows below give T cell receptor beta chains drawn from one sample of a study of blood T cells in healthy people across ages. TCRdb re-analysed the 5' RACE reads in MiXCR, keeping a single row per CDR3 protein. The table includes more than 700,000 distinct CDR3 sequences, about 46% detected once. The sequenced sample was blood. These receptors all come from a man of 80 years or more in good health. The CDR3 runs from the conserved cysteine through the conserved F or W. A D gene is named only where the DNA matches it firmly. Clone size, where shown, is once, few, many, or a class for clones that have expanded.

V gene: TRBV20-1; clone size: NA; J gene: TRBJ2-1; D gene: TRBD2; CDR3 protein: CSAGPGGGYNEQFF; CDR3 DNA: TGCAGTGCTGGCCCAGGCGGGGGATACAATGAGCAGTTCTTC
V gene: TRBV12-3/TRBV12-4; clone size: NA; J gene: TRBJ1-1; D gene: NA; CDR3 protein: CASTRTRTTEAFF; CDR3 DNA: TGTGCCAGCACCCGGACGAGGACGACTGAAGCTTTCTTT
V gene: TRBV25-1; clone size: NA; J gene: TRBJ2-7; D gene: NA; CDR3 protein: CASSRGIDEQYF; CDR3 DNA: TGTGCCAGCAGTCGGGGTATCGACGAGCAGTACTTC
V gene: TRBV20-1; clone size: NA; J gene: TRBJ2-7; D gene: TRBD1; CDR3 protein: CSATRDRGPSSYEQYF; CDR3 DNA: TGCAGTGCTACCCGGGACAGGGGGCCTTCATCCTACGAGCAGTACTTC
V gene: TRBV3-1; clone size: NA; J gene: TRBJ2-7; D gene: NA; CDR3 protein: CASSQSSGLTYEQYF; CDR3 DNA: TGTGCCAGCAGCCAAAGTAGCGGACTCACCTACGAGCAGTACTTC
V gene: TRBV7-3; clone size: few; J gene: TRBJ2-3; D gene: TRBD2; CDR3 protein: CASSLTHSGSPQDTQYF; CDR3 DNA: TGTGCCAGCAGCTTAACTCATAGCGGGAGCCCGCAAGATACGCAGTATTTT
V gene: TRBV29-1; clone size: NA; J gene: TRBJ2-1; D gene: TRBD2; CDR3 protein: CSVEDRGAGGPTDNEQFF; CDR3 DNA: TGCAGCGTTGAAGATCGGGGAGCGGGAGGGCCCACCGACAATGAGCAGTTCTTC
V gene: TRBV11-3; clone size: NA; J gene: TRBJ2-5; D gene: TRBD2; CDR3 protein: CASSLRGLAGGDEQYF; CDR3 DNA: TGTGCCAGCAGCCTCCGAGGACTAGCGGGAGGGGATGAGCAGTACTTC
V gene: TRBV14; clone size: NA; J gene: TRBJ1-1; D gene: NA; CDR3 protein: CASSRGYFTEAFF; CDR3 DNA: TGTGCCAGCAGTCGCGGCTATTTCACTGAAGCTTTCTTT
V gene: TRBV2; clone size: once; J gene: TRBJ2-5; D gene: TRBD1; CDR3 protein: CASSGHWTGVTKETQYF; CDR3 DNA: TGTGCCAGCAGTGGACACTGGACAGGAGTTACAAAAGAGACCCAGTACTTC
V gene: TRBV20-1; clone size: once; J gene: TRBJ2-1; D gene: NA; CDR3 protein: CSARDRGNNEQFF; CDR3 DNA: TGCAGTGCTAGAGATCGGGGCAACAATGAGCAGTTCTTC
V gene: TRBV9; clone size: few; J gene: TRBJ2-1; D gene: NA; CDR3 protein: CASSVASGDGYEQFF; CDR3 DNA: TGTGCCAGCAGCGTAGCCTCGGGAGACGGTTATGAGCAGTTCTTC
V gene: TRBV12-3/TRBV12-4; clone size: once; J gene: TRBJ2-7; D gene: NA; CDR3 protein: CANSPTRNEQYF; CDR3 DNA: TGTGCCAACAGTCCCACCAGGAACGAGCAGTACTTC
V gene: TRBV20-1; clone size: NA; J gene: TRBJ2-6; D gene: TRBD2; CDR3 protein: CSAREAGGPSGANVLTF; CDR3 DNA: TGCAGTGCCCGTGAAGCGGGAGGGCCTTCTGGGGCCAACGTCCTGACTTTC
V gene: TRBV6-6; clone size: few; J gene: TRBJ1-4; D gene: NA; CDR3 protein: CASSYRNTHEKLFF; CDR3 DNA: TGTGCCAGCAGTTACAGAAACACCCATGAAAAACTGTTTTTT
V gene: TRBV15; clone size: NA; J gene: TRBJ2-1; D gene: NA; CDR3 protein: CVTSGGPGLGEQFF; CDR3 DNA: TGTGTCACCAGCGGCGGACCGGGACTGGGTGAGCAGTTCTTC
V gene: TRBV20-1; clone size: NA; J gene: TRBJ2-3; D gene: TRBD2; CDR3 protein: CAGTSAPDTQYF; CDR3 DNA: TGCGCCGGGACTAGCGCACCAGATACGCAGTATTTT
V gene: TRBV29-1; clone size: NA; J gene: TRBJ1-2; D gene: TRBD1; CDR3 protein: CSVGQGQENYGYTF; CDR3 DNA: TGCAGCGTTGGGCAGGGACAGGAGAACTATGGCTACACCTTC
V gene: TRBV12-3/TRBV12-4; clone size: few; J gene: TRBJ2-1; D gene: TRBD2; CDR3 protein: CASSKLTSGGYNEQFF; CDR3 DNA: TGTGCCAGCAGTAAACTGACTAGCGGGGGATACAATGAGCAGTTCTTC
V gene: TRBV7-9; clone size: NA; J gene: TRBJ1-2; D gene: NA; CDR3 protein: CASSPRAGGQTYNYGYTF; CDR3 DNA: TGTGCCAGCAGCCCGAGAGCGGGGGGCCAAACCTATAACTATGGCTACACCTTC
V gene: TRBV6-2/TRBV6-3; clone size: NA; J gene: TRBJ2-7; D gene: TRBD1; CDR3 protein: CASKPDRVNSYEQYF; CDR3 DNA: TGTGCCAGCAAACCCGACAGGGTCAACTCCTACGAGCAGTACTTC
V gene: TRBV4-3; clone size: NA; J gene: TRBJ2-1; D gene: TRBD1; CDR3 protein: CASSRGQASPDEQFF; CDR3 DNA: TGCGCCAGCAGCCGCGGACAGGCTTCTCCCGACGAGCAGTTCTTC
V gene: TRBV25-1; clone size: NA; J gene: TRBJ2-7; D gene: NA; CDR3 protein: CASSASQDSYEQYF; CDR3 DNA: TGTGCCAGCAGTGCCAGTCAGGATAGCTACGAGCAGTACTTC
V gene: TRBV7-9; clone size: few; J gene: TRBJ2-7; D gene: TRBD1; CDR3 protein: CASILVGGQGWEQYF; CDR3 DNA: TGTGCCAGCATTCTAGTCGGCGGACAGGGCTGGGAGCAGTACTTC
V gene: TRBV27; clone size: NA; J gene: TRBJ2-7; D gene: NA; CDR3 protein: CASSLSPSDSYEQYF; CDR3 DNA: TGTGCCAGCAGTTTATCGCCTAGCGACTCCTACGAGCAGTACTTC
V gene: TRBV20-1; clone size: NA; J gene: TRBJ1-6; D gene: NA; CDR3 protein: CSASKEGRGSPLHF; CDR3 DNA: TGCAGTGCTAGTAAAGAGGGGCGCGGTTCACCCCTCCACTTT
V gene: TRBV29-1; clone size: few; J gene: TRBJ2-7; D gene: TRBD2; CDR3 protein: CSVAIAGGNEQYF; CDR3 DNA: TGCAGCGTTGCTATAGCGGGGGGAAACGAGCAGTACTTC
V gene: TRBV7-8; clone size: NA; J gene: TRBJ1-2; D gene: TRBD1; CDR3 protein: CASSRDSFNYGYTF; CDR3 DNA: TGTGCCAGCAGCCGGGACAGCTTTAACTATGGCTACACCTTC
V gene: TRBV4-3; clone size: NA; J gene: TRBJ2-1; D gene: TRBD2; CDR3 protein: CASSQGLAGVAEQFF; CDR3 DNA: TGCGCCAGCAGCCAGGGACTAGCGGGAGTGGCTGAGCAGTTCTTC
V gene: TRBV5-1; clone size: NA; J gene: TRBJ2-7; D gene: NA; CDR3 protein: CAGSLVGQGAYEQYF; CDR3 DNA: TGCGCCGGCAGCTTGGTCGGCCAGGGCGCCTACGAGCAGTACTTC
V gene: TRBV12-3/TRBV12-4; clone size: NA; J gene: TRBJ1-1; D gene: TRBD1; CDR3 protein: CASAKGRGRETEAFF; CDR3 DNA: TGTGCCAGCGCTAAGGGGAGGGGGCGGGAAACTGAAGCTTTCTTT
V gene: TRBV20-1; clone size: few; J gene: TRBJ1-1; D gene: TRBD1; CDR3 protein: CSARIFGQGNWNTEAFF; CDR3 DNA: TGCAGTGCTAGGATCTTCGGACAGGGAAATTGGAACACTGAAGCTTTCTTT
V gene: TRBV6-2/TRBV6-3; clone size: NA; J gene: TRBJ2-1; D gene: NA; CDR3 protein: CASSYSSRGEQFF; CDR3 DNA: TGTGCCAGCAGTTACTCGTCTCGCGGTGAACAGTTCTTC
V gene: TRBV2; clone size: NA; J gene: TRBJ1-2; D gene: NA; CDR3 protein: CASSERHNYGYTF; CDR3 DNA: TGTGCCAGCAGTGAGAGACATAACTATGGCTACACCTTC
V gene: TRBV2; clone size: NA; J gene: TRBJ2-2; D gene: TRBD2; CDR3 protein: CASVGDYVGELFF; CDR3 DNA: TGTGCCAGCGTTGGGGACTATGTGGGGGAGCTGTTTTTT
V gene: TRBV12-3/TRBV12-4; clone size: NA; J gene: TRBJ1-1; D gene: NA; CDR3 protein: CASRLVWGNTEAFF; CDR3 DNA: TGTGCCAGCAGGCTGGTTTGGGGGAACACTGAAGCTTTCTTT
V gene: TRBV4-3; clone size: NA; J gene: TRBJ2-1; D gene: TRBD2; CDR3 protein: CASSQVDPSGSNEQFF; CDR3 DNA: TGCGCCAGCAGCCAAGTGGATCCCAGCGGGAGTAATGAGCAGTTCTTC
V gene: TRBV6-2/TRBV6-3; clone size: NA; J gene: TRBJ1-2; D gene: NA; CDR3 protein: CASSLNRENYGYTF; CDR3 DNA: TGTGCCAGCAGTTTAAACAGGGAGAACTATGGCTACACCTTC
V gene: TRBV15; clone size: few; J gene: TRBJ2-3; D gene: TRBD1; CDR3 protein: CATSRPGQGSTDTQYF; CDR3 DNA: TGTGCCACCAGCAGACCGGGACAGGGCAGCACAGATACGCAGTATTTT